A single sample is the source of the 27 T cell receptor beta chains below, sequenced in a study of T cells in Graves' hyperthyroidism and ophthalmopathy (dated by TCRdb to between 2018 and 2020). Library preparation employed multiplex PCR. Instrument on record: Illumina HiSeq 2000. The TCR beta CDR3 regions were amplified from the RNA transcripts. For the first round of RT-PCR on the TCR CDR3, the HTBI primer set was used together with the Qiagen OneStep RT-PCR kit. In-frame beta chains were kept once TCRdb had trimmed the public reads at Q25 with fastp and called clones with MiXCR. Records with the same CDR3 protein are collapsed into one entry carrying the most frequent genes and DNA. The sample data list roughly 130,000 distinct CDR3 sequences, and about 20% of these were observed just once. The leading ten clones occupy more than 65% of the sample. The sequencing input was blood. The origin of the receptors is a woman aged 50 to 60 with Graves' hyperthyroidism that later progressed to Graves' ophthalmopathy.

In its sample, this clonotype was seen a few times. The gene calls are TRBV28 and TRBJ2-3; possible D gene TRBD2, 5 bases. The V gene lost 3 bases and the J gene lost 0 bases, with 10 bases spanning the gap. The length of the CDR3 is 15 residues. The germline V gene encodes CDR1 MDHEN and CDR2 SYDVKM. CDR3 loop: CASSFTSISTDTQYF. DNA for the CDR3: TGTGCCAGCAGTTTTACTAGTATAAGCACAGATACGCAGTATTTT. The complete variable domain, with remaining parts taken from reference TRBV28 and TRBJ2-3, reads DVKVTQSSRYLVKRTGEKVFLECVQDMDHENMFWYRQDPGLGLRLIYFSYDVKMKEKGDIPEGYSVSREKKERFSLILESASTNQTSMYLCASSFTSISTDTQYFGPGTRLTVL.

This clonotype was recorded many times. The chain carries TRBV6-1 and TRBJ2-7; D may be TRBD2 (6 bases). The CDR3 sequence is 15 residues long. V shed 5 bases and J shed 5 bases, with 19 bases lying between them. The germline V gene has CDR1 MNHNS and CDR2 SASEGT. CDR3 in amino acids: CASSPARESVNEQYF. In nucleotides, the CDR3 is TGTGCCAGCAGTCCTGCCCGGGAGTCGGTCAACGAGCAGTACTTC.

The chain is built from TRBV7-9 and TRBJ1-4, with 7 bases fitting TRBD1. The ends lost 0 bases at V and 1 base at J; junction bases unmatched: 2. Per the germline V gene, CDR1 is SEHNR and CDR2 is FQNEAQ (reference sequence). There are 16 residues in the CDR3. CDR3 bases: TGTGCCAGCAGCTTAGCCCGACAGGGAACTAATGAAAAACTGTTTTTT. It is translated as CASSLARQGTNEKLFF.

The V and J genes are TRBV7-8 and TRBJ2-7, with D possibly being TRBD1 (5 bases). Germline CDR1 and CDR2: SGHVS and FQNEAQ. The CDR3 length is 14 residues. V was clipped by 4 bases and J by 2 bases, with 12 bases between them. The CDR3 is CASSSGWETYEQYV. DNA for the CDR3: TGTGCCAGCAGCTCAGGGTGGGAAACCTACGAGCAGTACGTC.

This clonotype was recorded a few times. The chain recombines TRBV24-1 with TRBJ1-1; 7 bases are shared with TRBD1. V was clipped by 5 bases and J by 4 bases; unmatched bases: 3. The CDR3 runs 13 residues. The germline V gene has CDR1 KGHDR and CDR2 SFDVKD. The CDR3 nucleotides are TGTGCCACCAGTGGGGCAGGGGGCACTGAAGCTTTCTTT. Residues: CATSGAGGTEAFF.

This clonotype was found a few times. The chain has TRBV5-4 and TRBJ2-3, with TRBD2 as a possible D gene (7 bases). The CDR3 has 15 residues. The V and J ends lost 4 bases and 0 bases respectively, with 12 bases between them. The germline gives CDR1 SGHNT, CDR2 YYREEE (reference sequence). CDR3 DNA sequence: TGTGCCAGCAGCGGGGGGGCCCCTAGCACAGATACGCAGTATTTT. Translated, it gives CASSGGAPSTDTQYF.

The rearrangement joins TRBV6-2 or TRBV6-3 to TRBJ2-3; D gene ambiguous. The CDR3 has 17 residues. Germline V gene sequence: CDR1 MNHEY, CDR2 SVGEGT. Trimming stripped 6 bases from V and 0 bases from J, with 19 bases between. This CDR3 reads CASRPLTGDASTDTQYF. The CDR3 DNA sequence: TGTGCCAGCAGGCCTCTGACGGGCGATGCTAGCACAGATACGCAGTATTTT.

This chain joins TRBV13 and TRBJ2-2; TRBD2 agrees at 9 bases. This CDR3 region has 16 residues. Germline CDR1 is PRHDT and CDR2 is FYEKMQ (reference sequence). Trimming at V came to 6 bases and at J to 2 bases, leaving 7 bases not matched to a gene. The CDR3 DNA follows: TGTGCCAGCAGTGACCGACTAGCGGAAAACACCGGGGAGCTGTTTTTT. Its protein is CASSDRLAENTGELFF.

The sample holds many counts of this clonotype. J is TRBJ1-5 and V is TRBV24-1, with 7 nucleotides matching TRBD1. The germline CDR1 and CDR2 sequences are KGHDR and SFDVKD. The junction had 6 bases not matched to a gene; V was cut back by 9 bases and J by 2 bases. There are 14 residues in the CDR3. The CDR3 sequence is CATQGGWGNQPQHF. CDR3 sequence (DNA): TGTGCCACCCAGGGGGGGTGGGGCAATCAGCCCCAGCATTTT.

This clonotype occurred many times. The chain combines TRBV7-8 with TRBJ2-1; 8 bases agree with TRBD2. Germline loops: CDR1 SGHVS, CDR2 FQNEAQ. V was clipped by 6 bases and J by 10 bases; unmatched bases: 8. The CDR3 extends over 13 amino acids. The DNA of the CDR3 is TGTGCCAGCAGTTACGGACGGGGGGGGGAGCAGTTCTTC. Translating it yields CASSYGRGGEQFF. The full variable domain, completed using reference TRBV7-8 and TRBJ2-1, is GAGVSQSPRYKVAKRGQDVALRCDPISGHVSLFWYQQALGQGPEFLTYFQNEAQLDKSGLPSDRFFAERPEGSVSTLKIQRTQQEDSAVYLCASSYGRGGEQFFGPGTRLTVL.

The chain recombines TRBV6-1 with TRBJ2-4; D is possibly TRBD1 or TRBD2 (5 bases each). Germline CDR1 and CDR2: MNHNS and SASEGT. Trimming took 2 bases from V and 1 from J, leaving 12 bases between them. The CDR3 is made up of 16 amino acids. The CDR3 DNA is TGTGCCAGCAGTGAATTATCTGGGACGGCCAAAAACATTCAGTACTTC. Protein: CASSELSGTAKNIQYF.

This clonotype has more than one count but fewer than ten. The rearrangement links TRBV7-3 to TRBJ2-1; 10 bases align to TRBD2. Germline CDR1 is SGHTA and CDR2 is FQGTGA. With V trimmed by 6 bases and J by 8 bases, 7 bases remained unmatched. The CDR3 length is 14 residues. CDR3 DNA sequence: TGTGCCAGCAGTCTAGCGGGAGTATCGGATGAGCAGTTCTTC. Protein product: CASSLAGVSDEQFF.

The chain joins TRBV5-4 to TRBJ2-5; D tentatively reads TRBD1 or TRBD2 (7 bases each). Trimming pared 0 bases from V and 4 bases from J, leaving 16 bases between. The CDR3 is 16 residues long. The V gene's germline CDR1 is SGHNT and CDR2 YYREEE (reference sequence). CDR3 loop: CASSLAGGRGGETQYF. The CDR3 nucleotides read TGTGCCAGCAGCTTGGCAGGCGGCAGGGGGGGAGAGACCCAGTACTTC.

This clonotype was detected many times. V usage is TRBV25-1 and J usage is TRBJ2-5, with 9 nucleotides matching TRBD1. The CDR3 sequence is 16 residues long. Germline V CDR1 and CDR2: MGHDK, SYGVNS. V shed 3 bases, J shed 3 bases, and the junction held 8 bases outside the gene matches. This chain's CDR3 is CASSESPGQGKETQYF. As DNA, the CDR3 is TGTGCCAGCAGTGAGTCACCGGGACAGGGTAAAGAGACCCAGTACTTC.

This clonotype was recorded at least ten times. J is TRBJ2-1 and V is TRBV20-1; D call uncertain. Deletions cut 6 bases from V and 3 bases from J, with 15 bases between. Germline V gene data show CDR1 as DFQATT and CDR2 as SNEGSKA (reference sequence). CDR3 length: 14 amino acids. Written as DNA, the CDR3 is TGCAGTGCAATCCCGATGACTTTCTACAATGAGCAGTTCTTC. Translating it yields CSAIPMTFYNEQFF.

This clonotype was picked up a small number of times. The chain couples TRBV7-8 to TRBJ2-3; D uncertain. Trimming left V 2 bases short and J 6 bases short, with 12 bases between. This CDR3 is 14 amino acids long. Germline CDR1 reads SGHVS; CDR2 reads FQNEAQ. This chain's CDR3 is CASSLKPRMDTQYF. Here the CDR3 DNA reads TGTGCCAGCAGCTTAAAGCCGCGTATGGATACGCAGTATTTT.

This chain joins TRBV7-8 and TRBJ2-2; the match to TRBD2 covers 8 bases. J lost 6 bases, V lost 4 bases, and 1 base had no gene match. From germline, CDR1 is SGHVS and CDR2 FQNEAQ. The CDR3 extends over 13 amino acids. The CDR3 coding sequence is TGTGCCAGCAGCTCGCGGGAGGCCGGGGAGCTGTTTTTT. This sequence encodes CASSSREAGELFF.

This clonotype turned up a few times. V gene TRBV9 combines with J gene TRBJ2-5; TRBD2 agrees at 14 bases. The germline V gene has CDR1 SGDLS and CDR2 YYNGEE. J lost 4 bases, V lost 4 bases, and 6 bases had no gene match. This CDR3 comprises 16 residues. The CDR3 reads CASSPGLAGAAETQYF. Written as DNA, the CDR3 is TGTGCCAGCAGCCCGGGACTAGCGGGAGCGGCAGAGACCCAGTACTTC.

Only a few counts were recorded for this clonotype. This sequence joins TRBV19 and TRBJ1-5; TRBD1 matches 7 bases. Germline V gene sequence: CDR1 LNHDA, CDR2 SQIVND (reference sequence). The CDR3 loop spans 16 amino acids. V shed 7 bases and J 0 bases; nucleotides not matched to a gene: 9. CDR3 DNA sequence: TGTGCCAGTAAGGGGACAGACCCAGTTAGCAATCAGCCCCAGCATTTT. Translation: CASKGTDPVSNQPQHF.

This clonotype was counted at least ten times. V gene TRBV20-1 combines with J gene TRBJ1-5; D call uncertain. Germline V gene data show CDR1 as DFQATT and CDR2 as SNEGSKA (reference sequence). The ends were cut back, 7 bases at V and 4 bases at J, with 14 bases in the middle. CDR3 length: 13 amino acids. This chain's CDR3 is CSDRALGNQPQHF. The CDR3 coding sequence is TGCAGTGATCGGGCCCTCGGGAATCAGCCCCAGCATTTT.

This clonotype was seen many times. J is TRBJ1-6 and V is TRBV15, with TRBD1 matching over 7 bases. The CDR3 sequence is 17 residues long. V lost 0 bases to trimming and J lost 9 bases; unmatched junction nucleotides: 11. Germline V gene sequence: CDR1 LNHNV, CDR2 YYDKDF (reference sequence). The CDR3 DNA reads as TGTGCCACCAGCAGAGATTTGACAGGGCCGATCGGTTCACCCCTCCACTTT. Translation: CATSRDLTGPIGSPLHF.

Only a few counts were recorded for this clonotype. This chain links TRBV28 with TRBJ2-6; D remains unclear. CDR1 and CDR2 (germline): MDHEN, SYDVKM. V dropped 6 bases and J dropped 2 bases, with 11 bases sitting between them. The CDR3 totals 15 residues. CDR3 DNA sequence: TGTGCCAGCAGCTTCGCGAGGCCTGGGGCCAACGTCCTGACTTTC. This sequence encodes CASSFARPGANVLTF.

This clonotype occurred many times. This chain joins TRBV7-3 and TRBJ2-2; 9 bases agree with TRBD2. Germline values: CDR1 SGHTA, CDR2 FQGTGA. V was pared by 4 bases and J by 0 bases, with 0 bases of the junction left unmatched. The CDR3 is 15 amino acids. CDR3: CASSSSGANTGELFF. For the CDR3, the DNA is TGTGCCAGCAGCTCTAGCGGGGCGAACACCGGGGAGCTGTTTTTT.

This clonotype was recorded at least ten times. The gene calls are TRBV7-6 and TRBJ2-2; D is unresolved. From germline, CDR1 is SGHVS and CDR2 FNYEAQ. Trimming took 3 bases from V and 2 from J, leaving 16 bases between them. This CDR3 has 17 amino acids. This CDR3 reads CASSLAEQGPNTGELFF. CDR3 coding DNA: TGTGCCAGCAGCTTGGCAGAGCAAGGCCCTAACACCGGGGAGCTGTTTTTT.

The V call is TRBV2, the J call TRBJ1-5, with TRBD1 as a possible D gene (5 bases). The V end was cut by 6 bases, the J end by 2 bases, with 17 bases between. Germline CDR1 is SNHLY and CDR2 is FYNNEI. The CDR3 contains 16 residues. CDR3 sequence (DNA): TGTGCCAGCAGCGCTCGGGACTTTTGGGGCAATCAGCCCCAGCATTTT. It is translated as CASSARDFWGNQPQHF.

CDR3 DNA: TGTGCCAGCACCCCGAGCACGAATAGCAATCAGCCCCAGCATTTT. This translates into CASTPSTNSNQPQHF. This chain uses TRBV28 with TRBJ1-5, with D uncertain. The CDR3 totals 15 residues. The V end lost 7 bases, the J end lost 0 bases, and 13 bases lay between the germline ends. Per germline, CDR1 MDHEN and CDR2 SYDVKM.

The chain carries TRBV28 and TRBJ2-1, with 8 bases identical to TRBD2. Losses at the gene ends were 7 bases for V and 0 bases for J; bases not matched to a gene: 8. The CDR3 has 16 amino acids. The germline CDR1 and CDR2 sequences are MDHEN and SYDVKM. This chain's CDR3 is CASTSFTSGSYNEQFF. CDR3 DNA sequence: TGTGCCAGCACTTCTTTTACTAGCGGCTCCTACAATGAGCAGTTCTTC.